Each of the 30 T cell receptor beta chains below was sequenced from the same sample in a study of T cells in Graves' hyperthyroidism and ophthalmopathy (dated by TCRdb to about 2019). The library came from multiplex PCR. These reads were obtained on an Illumina HiSeq 2000. TCR beta CDR3 regions were amplified from RNA transcripts. For the first round of RT-PCR on the TCR CDR3, the HTBI primer set was used together with the Qiagen OneStep RT-PCR kit. TCRdb reran the public reads through fastp at Q25 and MiXCR, keeping productive beta chains. Here each entry gathers all rows of one CDR3 protein and keeps the most common genes and DNA. For this sample there are hundreds of thousands of distinct CDR3 sequences; 14% appear just once. The ten most abundant clones make up under 15% of the sample. Sample: blood. These TCRs come from a woman between 45 and 60 years old with Graves' ophthalmopathy.

Note on this clonotype: This sequence may be a read error, since a much larger clone differs from it by one base. The chain carries TRBV30 and TRBJ2-2; D is perhaps TRBD2 (6 bases). The CDR3 spans 14 residues. Per the germline V gene, CDR1 is GTSNPN and CDR2 is SVGIG (reference sequence). In nucleotides, the CDR3 is TGTGCCTGCACCGGGACCAATACCGCCCGGGAGCTGCTTTTT. This sequence encodes CACTGTNTARELLF.

The chain carries TRBV29-1 and TRBJ1-2; maybe TRBD1 (6 bases). Germline CDR1 and CDR2: SQVTM and ANQGSEA. The V end lost 4 bases, the J end lost 3 bases, and 15 bases lay between the germline ends. The CDR3 contains 14 residues. The CDR3 bases are TGCAGCGTTGTTTCGGGGGGCTTTGACTATGGCTACACCTTC. Encoded protein: CSVVSGGFDYGYTF.

At least ten counts were recorded for this clonotype. This sequence joins TRBV28 and TRBJ1-1; possible D gene TRBD1, 6 bases. The V and J ends lost 3 bases and 2 bases respectively, with 13 bases between them. The CDR3 covers 15 residues. CDR1 MDHEN and CDR2 SYDVKM come from the germline V gene. The CDR3 loop is CASSFRQATNTEAFF. CDR3 coding DNA: TGTGCCAGCAGTTTTCGACAGGCCACCAACACTGAAGCTTTCTTT.

At least ten counts were recorded for this clonotype. This sequence joins TRBV12-3 or TRBV12-4 and TRBJ1-4, with 10 bases matching TRBD1. The CDR3 runs 16 residues. The V gene end was trimmed by 6 bases and the J gene end by 5 bases; junction bases not matched to a gene: 9. The CDR3 DNA is TGTGCCAGCAGCAGAAGACAGGGGGCGCTCAATGAAAAACTGTTTTTT. Its protein is CASSRRQGALNEKLFF.

The J gene is TRBJ2-5, the V gene TRBV5-1; 7 bases are shared with TRBD2. The CDR3 sequence is 14 residues long. CDR1 SGHRS and CDR2 YFSETQ come from the germline V gene. Trimming cost V 3 bases and J 1 base; bases outside gene matches: 3. CDR3 nucleotides: TGCGCCAGCAGCTGGGGACTATCCCAAGAGACCCAGTACTTC. Protein product: CASSWGLSQETQYF.

Many counts were recorded for this clonotype. The chain carries TRBV28 and TRBJ2-1; 7 positions match TRBD2. CDR3 size: 17 residues. Per the germline V gene, CDR1 is MDHEN and CDR2 is SYDVKM. Losses at the gene ends were 3 bases for V and 2 bases for J; bases not matched to a gene: 10. The CDR3 DNA sequence: TGTGCCAGCAGTTTCCCCCTCCTAGCGGTCCCCTACAATGAGCAGTTCTTC. Translated, it gives CASSFPLLAVPYNEQFF.

This clonotype was recorded at least ten times. V usage is TRBV10-3 and J usage is TRBJ1-1; TRBD1 is a possible D gene (6 bases). Germline V CDR1 and CDR2: ENHRY, SYGVKD. This CDR3 is built from 16 residues. V lost 0 bases and J lost 1, with 12 bases in between. CDR3 in DNA: TGTGCCATCAGTGAGTCAACAGGGACCGAGAACACTGAAGCTTTCTTT. This gives the protein CAISESTGTENTEAFF.

This clonotype was detected only a few times. V and J are TRBV12-3 or TRBV12-4 and TRBJ2-2; no reliable D call. The CDR3 totals 14 residues. V was shortened by 1 base and J by 6 bases, with 9 bases between the two germline ends. Written as DNA, the CDR3 is TGTGCCAGCAGTTTAGTTCACGTCTCCGGGGAGCTGTTTTTT. The encoded protein is CASSLVHVSGELFF.

Comment on this clonotype: This could be a read error, since a much larger clone is one nucleotide away. V usage is TRBV11-3 and J usage is TRBJ2-7; D unclear. V was shortened by 2 bases and J by 4 bases, with 6 bases between the two germline ends. The CDR3 sequence is 12 residues long. CDR1 is SGHNT, CDR2 YENEEA, per germline. This CDR3 is CASSLMKYEQYF. In nucleotides, the CDR3 is TGTGCCAGCAGCTTAATGAAGTACGAGCAGTACTTC.

This clonotype showed up many times. The chain couples TRBV27 to TRBJ1-1; D not resolved. Trimming stripped 3 bases from V and 0 bases from J, with 8 bases between. The germline V gene encodes CDR1 MNHEY and CDR2 SMNVEV (reference sequence). The CDR3 is made up of 14 amino acids. The CDR3 coding sequence is TGTGCCAGCAGTTTTTCCGAAATGAACACTGAAGCTTTCTTT. Amino acids: CASSFSEMNTEAFF.

At least ten counts were recorded for this clonotype. The chain is built from TRBV20-1 and TRBJ2-1, with TRBD2 identical over 7 bases. The CDR3 contains 13 residues. The V gene's germline CDR1 is DFQATT and CDR2 SNEGSKA (reference sequence). V dropped 5 bases and J dropped 4; count of bases not matched to a gene: 5. CDR3 bases: TGCAGTGCTTCCGGGACTATTTACAATGAGCAGTTCTTC. This gives the protein CSASGTIYNEQFF.

This clonotype has only a few counts. The gene calls are TRBV19 and TRBJ2-3; no clear D gene. The V end was cut by 5 bases, the J end by 0 bases, with 9 bases between. The CDR3 sequence is 14 residues long. CDR1 and CDR2 from the germline V gene are LNHDA and SQIVND (reference sequence). This chain's CDR3 is CASSGVLSTDTQYF. The CDR3 bases are TGTGCCAGTAGTGGAGTATTAAGCACAGATACGCAGTATTTT.

The chain couples TRBV7-9 to TRBJ2-1, with D possibly matching TRBD1 (6 bases). Trimming removed 3 bases at V and 3 bases at J, with 9 bases between. CDR3 length: 14 residues. Germline V gives CDR1 SEHNR, CDR2 FQNEAQ (reference sequence). CDR3 protein: CASSFLTGYNEQFF. The CDR3 nucleotides are TGTGCCAGCAGCTTCCTGACAGGCTACAATGAGCAGTTCTTC. Full variable domain (outside the CDR3, taken from reference TRBV7-9 and TRBJ2-1): DTGVSQNPRHKITKRGQNVTFRCDPISEHNRLYWYRQTLGQGPEFLTYFQNEAQLEKSRLLSDRFSAERPKGSFSTLEIQRTEQGDSAMYLCASSFLTGYNEQFFGPGTRLTVL.

This chain connects TRBV4-3 to TRBJ2-7; 9 bases fit TRBD2. V was pared by 1 base and J by 2 bases, with 9 bases of the junction left unmatched. The CDR3 runs 17 residues. Germline CDR1 reads LGHNA; CDR2 reads YSLEER. The CDR3 loop reads CASSQVGASGRTYEQYF. The CDR3 region has the DNA TGCGCCAGCAGCCAAGTCGGGGCGAGCGGGAGGACCTACGAGCAGTACTTC.

This clonotype was counted at least ten times. This rearrangement joins TRBV7-3 to TRBJ2-7, with 7 bases identical to TRBD2. The junction had 16 bases not matched to a gene; V was cut back by 4 bases and J by 1 base. The CDR3 has 18 residues. Germline loops: CDR1 SGHTA, CDR2 FQGTGA. The CDR3 nucleotides are TGTGCCAGCAGCTCATCCGGGATTGGGGGGGGACCTTCCTACGAGCAGTACTTC. Its protein is CASSSSGIGGGPSYEQYF. The entire variable domain, with the rest obtained from reference TRBV7-3 and TRBJ2-7, is as follows: GAGVSQTPSNKVTEKGKYVELRCDPISGHTALYWYRQSLGQGPEFLIYFQGTGAADDSGLPNDRFFAVRPEGSVSTLKIQRTERGDSAVYLCASSSSGIGGGPSYEQYFGPGTRLTVT.

There are many counts of this clonotype. The J gene is TRBJ2-1, the V gene TRBV3-1, with 7 bases fitting TRBD1. The trim removed 4 bases at V and 6 bases at J, leaving 9 bases unmatched. This CDR3 is built from 15 residues. Germline CDR1 and CDR2: LGHDT and YNNKEL (reference sequence). CDR3 region: CASSPRQGTRNEQFF. Written as DNA, the CDR3 is TGTGCCAGCAGCCCGAGACAGGGTACGCGCAATGAGCAGTTCTTC.

The table lists this clonotype with many counts. V is TRBV11-1 and J is TRBJ2-7; 7 positions match TRBD2. The CDR3 contains 15 residues. Per germline, CDR1 SGHAT and CDR2 FQDESV (reference sequence). V was pared by 5 bases and J by 6 bases, with 13 bases of the junction left unmatched. CDR3 protein: CASSPKAAGISEQYF. The CDR3 coding sequence is TGTGCCAGCAGCCCCAAGGCAGCGGGAATCAGCGAGCAGTACTTC.

This clonotype was detected many times. The chain combines TRBV6-2 or TRBV6-3 with TRBJ2-7, with D possibly matching TRBD2 (6 bases). V was shortened by 10 bases and J by 0 bases, with 13 bases between the two germline ends. CDR3 length: 13 amino acids. Germline CDR1 and CDR2: MNHEY and SVGEGT. This chain's CDR3 is CAIAERSSYEQYF. In DNA, the CDR3 is TGTGCCATAGCGGAGCGTAGCTCCTACGAGCAGTACTTC.

This clonotype was observed many times. The chain employs TRBV20-1 and TRBJ2-7, with 10 bases matching TRBD2. This CDR3 is 16 amino acids long. Looked up from germline, CDR1 is DFQATT and CDR2 is SNEGSKA (reference sequence). V was pared by 1 base and J by 5 bases, with 11 bases of the junction left unmatched. This chain's CDR3 is CSARGNLGLAGDEQYF. In DNA, the CDR3 is TGCAGTGCTAGAGGGAATTTGGGGCTAGCGGGAGACGAGCAGTACTTC.

This clonotype came up many times. This rearrangement joins TRBV18 to TRBJ2-5, with 7 bases identical to TRBD2. Per germline, CDR1 KGHSH and CDR2 LQKENI. Trimming took 4 bases from V and 4 from J; bases not matched to a gene: 6. The CDR3 runs 14 residues. The CDR3, as DNA: TGTGCCAGCTCACAACGGGACTACCTAGAGACCCAGTACTTC. Its protein product is CASSQRDYLETQYF.

Note on this clonotype: A single base separates this from a much larger clone, so it may be a read error. The chain is built from TRBV7-6 and TRBJ2-1; 13 nucleotides line up with TRBD2. Germline CDR1 is SGHVS and CDR2 is FNYEAQ. This CDR3 comprises 14 residues. The CDR3 bases are TGTGCCAGCAGCTTGTGGACTAGCGGGGGTGAGCGGTTCTTC. It translates to CASSLWTSGGERFF.

In regard to this clonotype: This may stem from a read error, because a much larger clone lies one nucleotide away. The chain uses TRBV28 and TRBJ1-5, with D unresolved. V was pared by 7 bases and J by 5 bases, with 18 bases between. This CDR3 has 15 amino acids. Germline loops: CDR1 MDHEN, CDR2 SYDVKM. The CDR3 loop is CASTGIGPGDQPQHF. Here the CDR3 DNA reads TGTGCCAGCACAGGTATTGGTCCTGGCGATCAGCCCCAGCATTTT. Full variable domain (remainder filled in from reference TRBV28 and TRBJ1-5): DVKVTQSSRYLVKRTGEKVFLECVQDMDHENMFWYRQDPGLGLRLIYFSYDVKMKEKGDIPEGYSVSREKKERFSLILESASTNQTSMYLCASTGIGPGDQPQHFGDGTRLSIL.

Ten or more counts support this clonotype. The rearrangement joins TRBV6-2 or TRBV6-3 to TRBJ2-7; weak D call: TRBD2 (7 bases). V shed 10 bases and J shed 5 bases, with 15 bases lying between them. Germline loops: CDR1 MNHEY, CDR2 SVGEGT. The CDR3 length is 12 residues. Written as DNA, the CDR3 is TGTGCCACGGACGGGGGGCTCAACGAGCAGTACTTC. This codes for CATDGGLNEQYF.

V gene TRBV28 combines with J gene TRBJ2-1; 10 nucleotides agree with TRBD2. Germline CDR1 reads MDHEN; CDR2 reads SYDVKM. The CDR3 is 16 amino acids. V lost 5 bases to trimming and J lost 6 bases; unmatched junction nucleotides: 10. The CDR3 DNA reads as TGTGCCAGCAGTCATTTTAGCGGGAGGAGGCGCAATGAGCAGTTCTTC. It specifies CASSHFSGRRRNEQFF.

This clonotype was seen at least ten times. This CDR3 reads CASSPTHIHSYEQYF. CDR3 coding DNA: TGTGCCAGCAGCCCGACTCATATCCACTCCTACGAGCAGTACTTC. The chain employs TRBV6-1 and TRBJ2-7; D uncertain. Germline CDR1 is MNHNS and CDR2 is SASEGT. Trimming left V 6 bases short and J 0 bases short, with 15 bases between. The CDR3 covers 15 residues.

V is TRBV6-1 and J is TRBJ2-2; possible D gene TRBD1, 5 bases. The germline CDR1 and CDR2 sequences are MNHNS and SASEGT. Trimming took off 8 bases at V and 4 bases at J, with 11 bases between the two ends. CDR3 length: 13 residues. The CDR3, as DNA: TGTGCCAGCCAGGGTCTGATCACCGGGGAGCTGTTTTTT. Its translation: CASQGLITGELFF.

A few counts support this clonotype. V is TRBV20-1 and J is TRBJ2-7; 9 nucleotides match TRBD2. Trimming took 0 bases from V and 3 from J; bases not matched to a gene: 6. Germline V gives CDR1 DFQATT, CDR2 SNEGSKA (reference sequence). The CDR3 is 15 amino acids. The chain's CDR3 is CSAREGSGRGYEQYF. The CDR3 DNA is TGCAGTGCTAGAGAAGGTAGCGGGAGAGGCTACGAGCAGTACTTC.

This clonotype was counted only a few times. V gene TRBV25-1 combines with J gene TRBJ1-5; 7 bases are a match to TRBD1. V was clipped by 8 bases and J by 4 bases; unmatched bases: 11. The CDR3 runs 15 residues. Per the germline V gene, CDR1 is MGHDK and CDR2 is SYGVNS. CDR3 DNA: TGTGCCAGCGGTGCCTGGGACAGTCCAAATCAGCCCCAGCATTTT. This encodes CASGAWDSPNQPQHF.

This rearrangement joins TRBV27 to TRBJ2-7; TRBD2 matches at 7 bases. The CDR3 loop spans 15 amino acids. J gave up 3 bases and V 5 bases, and 10 bases lay outside the gene matches. CDR1 and CDR2 (germline): MNHEY, SMNVEV (reference sequence). The chain's CDR3 is CASSPLREKLYEQYF. In DNA form, the CDR3 reads TGTGCCAGCAGTCCCCTGCGGGAGAAACTCTACGAGCAGTACTTC.

This sequence joins TRBV7-9 and TRBJ2-4; unclear D gene. Trimming shortened V by 3 bases and J by 6 bases, and 12 bases separated the two germline ends. CDR1 and CDR2 from the germline V gene are SEHNR and FQNEAQ (reference sequence). The CDR3 length is 14 residues. CDR3 nucleotide sequence: TGTGCCAGCAGCTTCAATAACCAAGGAAACATTCAGTACTTC. Translated: CASSFNNQGNIQYF.